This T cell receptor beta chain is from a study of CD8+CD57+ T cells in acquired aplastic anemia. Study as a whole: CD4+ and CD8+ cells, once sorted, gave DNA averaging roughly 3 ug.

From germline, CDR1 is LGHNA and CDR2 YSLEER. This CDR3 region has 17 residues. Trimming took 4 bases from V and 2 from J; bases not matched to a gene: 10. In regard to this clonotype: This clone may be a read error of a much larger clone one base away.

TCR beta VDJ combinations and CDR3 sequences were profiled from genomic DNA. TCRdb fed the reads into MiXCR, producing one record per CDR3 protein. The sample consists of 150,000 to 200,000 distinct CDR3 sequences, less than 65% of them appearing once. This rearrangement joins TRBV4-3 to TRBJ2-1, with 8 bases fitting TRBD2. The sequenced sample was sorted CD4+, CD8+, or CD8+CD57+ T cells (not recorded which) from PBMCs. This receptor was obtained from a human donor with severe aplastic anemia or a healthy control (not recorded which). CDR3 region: CASSPTKSGGPYNEQFF. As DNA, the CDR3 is TGCGCCAGCAGCCCCACGAAAAGCGGGGGCCCCTACAATGAGCAGTTCTTC.